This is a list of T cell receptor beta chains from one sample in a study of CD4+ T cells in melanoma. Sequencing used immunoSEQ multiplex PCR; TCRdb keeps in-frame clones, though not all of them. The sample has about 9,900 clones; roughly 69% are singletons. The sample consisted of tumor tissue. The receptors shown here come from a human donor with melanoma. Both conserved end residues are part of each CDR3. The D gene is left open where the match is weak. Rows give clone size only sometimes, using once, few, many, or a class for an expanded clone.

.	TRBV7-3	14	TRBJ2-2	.	CASSFGRGAGELFF	TGTGCCAGCAGCTTTGGCAGGGGCGCCGGGGAGCTGTTTTTT
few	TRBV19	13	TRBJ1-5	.	CASNRQGDQPQHF	TGTGCCAGTAATCGGCAGGGAGACCAGCCCCAGCATTTT
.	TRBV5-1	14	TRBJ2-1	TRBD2	CASRIAGRNNEQFF	TGCGCCAGCAGAATAGCGGGGAGGAACAATGAGCAGTTCTTC
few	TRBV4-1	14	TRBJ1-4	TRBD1	CASSQPGQGRKLFF	TGCGCCAGCAGCCAGCCGGGACAGGGACGAAAACTGTTTTTT
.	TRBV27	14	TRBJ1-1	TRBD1	CASKAGGMNTEAFF	TGTGCCAGTAAGGCAGGGGGGATGAACACTGAAGCTTTCTTT
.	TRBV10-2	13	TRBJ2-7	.	CASSEVQTYEQYF	TGCGCCAGCAGTGAGGTGCAGACATACGAGCAGTACTTC
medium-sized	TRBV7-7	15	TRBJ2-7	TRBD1	CASSLEAGGDYEQYF	TGTGCCAGCAGCTTAGAGGCAGGGGGCGATTACGAGCAGTACTTC
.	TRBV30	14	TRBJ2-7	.	CAWSWYQGAYEQYF	TGTGCCTGGAGTTGGTATCAGGGCGCCTACGAGCAGTACTTC
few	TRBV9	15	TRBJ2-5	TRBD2	CASSAAGGPGETQYF	TGTGCCAGCAGCGCAGCGGGGGGGCCAGGAGAGACCCAGTACTTC
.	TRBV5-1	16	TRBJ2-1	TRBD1	CASSNPGTGAYNEQFF	TGCGCCAGCAGTAACCCCGGGACAGGGGCCTACAATGAGCAGTTCTTC
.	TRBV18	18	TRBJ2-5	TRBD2	CASSPTGLAGSGEETQYF	TGTGCCAGCTCACCAACGGGACTAGCGGGCTCCGGGGAAGAGACCCAGTACTTC
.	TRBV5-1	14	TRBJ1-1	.	CASSLDGNSAEAFF	TGCGCCAGCAGCTTGGACGGGAATAGCGCTGAAGCTTTCTTT
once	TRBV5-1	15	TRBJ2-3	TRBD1	CASSSRTGGTDTQYF	TGCGCCAGCAGCTCGCGGACAGGGGGCACAGATACGCAGTATTTT
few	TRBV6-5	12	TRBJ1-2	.	CASSYSGYGYTF	TGTGCCAGCAGTTACTCCGGTTACGGCTACACCTTC
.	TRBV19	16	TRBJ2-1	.	CASSPDRPPLHNEQFF	TGTGCCAGTAGTCCCGACAGGCCCCCTCTCCACAATGAGCAGTTCTTC
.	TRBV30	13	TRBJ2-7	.	CAWIRAGFYEQYF	TGTGCCTGGATTAGGGCTGGATTCTACGAGCAGTACTTC
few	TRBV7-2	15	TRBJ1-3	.	CASSNNRVRENTIYF	TGTGCCAGCAGCAACAACAGGGTTCGCGAAAACACCATATATTTT
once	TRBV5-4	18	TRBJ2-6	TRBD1	CASSLPPGQESGANVLTF	TGTGCCAGCAGCTTGCCGCCGGGACAGGAGTCTGGGGCCAACGTCCTGACTTTC
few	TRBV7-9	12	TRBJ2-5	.	CASSLDQETQYF	TGTGCCAGCAGCTTAGACCAAGAGACCCAGTACTTC
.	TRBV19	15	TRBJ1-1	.	CASSIAPDANTEAFF	TGTGCCAGTAGTATAGCCCCGGATGCGAACACTGAAGCTTTCTTT
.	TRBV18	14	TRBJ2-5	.	CASSPVSGQETQYF	TGTGCCAGCTCACCGGTTTCAGGGCAAGAGACCCAGTACTTC
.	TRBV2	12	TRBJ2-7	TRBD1	CASLQGTYEQYF	TGTGCCAGCCTACAGGGGACCTACGAGCAGTACTTC
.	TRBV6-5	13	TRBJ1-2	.	CASSYSQRNGYTF	TGTGCCAGCAGTTACTCGCAGCGGAATGGCTACACCTTC
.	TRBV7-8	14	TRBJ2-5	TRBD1	CASLQGAVQETQYF	TGTGCCAGCCTGCAGGGGGCGGTTCAAGAGACCCAGTACTTC